The following is a T cell receptor beta chain sequence with its context. TCRdb's copy holds only in-frame clones and misses some; the assay was immunoSEQ multiplex PCR. The data show around 69,000 clones, roughly 88% seen once. The germline V gene has CDR1 WNHNN and CDR2 SYGVQD (reference sequence). This CDR3 is built from 14 residues. Trimming cost V 0 bases and J 6 bases, with 11 bases left between them. This sample was taken from a study of T cell changes during pregnancy in multiple sclerosis. This chain uses TRBV10-1 with TRBJ1-1; D is unresolved. Sequenced material: peripheral blood, taken in the third trimester of pregnancy. The receptor was isolated from a female donor with multiple sclerosis, enrolled in a pregnancy study. CDR3 nucleotide sequence: TGCGCCAGCAGTGAGTCTTCGGGGTCCCCTGAAGCTTTCTTT. It codes for CASSESSGSPEAFF.